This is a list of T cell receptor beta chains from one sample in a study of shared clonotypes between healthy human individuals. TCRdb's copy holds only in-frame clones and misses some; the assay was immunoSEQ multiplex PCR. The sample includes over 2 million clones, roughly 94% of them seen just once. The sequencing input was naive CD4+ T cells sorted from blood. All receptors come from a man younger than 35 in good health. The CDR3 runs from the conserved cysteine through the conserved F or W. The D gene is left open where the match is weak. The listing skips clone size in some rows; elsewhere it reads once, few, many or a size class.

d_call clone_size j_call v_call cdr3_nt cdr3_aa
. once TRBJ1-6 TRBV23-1 TGCGCCAGCAGTTACCAATCAAACCGACGGGCCCCCCCCTTT CASSYQSNRRAPPF
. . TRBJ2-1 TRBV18 TGTGCCAGCTCACCACTACAGGGAAAGAATGAGCAGTTCTTC CASSPLQGKNEQFF
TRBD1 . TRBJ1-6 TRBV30 TGTGCCGGGGGGACAGGGACAACAGGGGGCTATTCACCCCTCCACTTT CAGGTGTTGGYSPLHF
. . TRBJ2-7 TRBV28 TGTGCCAGCAGTTTAGATGGCCCCTACGAGCAGTACTTC CASSLDGPYEQYF
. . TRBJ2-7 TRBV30 TGTGCCTGGAGTCTGGGAGGTGTCTACGAGCAGTACTTC CAWSLGGVYEQYF
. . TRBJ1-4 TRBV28 TGTGCCAGCAGTTTACCAGGGTTCAAAGAAAAACTGTTTTTT CASSLPGFKEKLFF
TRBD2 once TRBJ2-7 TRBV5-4 TGTGCCAGCAGCTTGGGCGGGAGAGCTAGCTACGAGCAGTACTTC CASSLGGRASYEQYF
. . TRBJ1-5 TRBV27 TGTGCCAGCAGTTTATCTGCCAGGGTCTCTCAGCCCCAGCATTTT CASSLSARVSQPQHF
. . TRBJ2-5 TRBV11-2 TGTGCCAGCAGCCCCAGCGGGACCCAGTACTTC CASSPSGTQYF
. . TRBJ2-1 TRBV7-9 TGTGCCAGCAGCTTAGCTCTTAGACAGGCTTACAATGAGCAGTTCTTC CASSLALRQAYNEQFF
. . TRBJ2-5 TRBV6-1 TGTGCCCTCGGGGGCAGTCGGGAGACCCAGTACTTC CALGGSRETQYF
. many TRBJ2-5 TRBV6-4 TGTGCCAGCAGTGAGAGATTGGGGGAGACCCAGTACTTC CASSERLGETQYF
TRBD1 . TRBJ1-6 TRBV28 TGTGCCAGCAGTTTACGGACAGGGAAGGAGAATTCACCCCTCCACTTT CASSLRTGKENSPLHF
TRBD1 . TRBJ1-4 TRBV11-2 TGTGCCAGCAGCTCTGACAGGGTACTTTTTGAAAAACTGTTTTTT CASSSDRVLFEKLFF
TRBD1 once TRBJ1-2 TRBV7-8 TGTGCCAGCAGCTTAGATGGGACAGACTATGGCTACACCTTC CASSLDGTDYGYTF
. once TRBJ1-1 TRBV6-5 TGTGCCAGCAGTTACTCTTACAGAAACACTGAAGCTTTCTTT CASSYSYRNTEAFF
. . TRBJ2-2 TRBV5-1 TGCGCCAGCAGCTCCCTGAACACCGGGGAGCTGTTTTTT CASSSLNTGELFF
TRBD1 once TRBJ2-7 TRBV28 TGTGCCAGCAGCTTGAGGGACAGGGGGCCATACGAGCAGTACTTC CASSLRDRGPYEQYF
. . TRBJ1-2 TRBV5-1 TGCGCCAGCAGCTTGACAGCAGGGACTAACTATGGCTACACCTTC CASSLTAGTNYGYTF
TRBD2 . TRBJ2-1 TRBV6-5 TGTGCCAGCAGTAGGCGGGAGGTTAATGAGCAGTTCTTC CASSRREVNEQFF
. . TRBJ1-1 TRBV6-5 TGTGCCAGCAGTTACCAGAGAACAATGAACACTGAAGCTTTCTTT CASSYQRTMNTEAFF
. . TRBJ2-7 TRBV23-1 TGCGCCAGCAGGTTAGGGGACATGACTTCCCACGAGCAGTACTTC CASRLGDMTSHEQYF
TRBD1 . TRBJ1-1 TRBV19 TGTGCCAGTAGTACGTTAACAGGGGAAAGGTCCACTGAAGCTTTCTTT CASSTLTGERSTEAFF
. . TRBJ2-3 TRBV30 TGTGCCTGGAGGCCCGATACGGTGAGCACAGATACGCAGTATTTT CAWRPDTVSTDTQYF
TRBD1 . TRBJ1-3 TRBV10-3 TGTGCCATCAGCCCAGGGACAGGGCCAAGCTCTGGAAACACCATATATTTT CAISPGTGPSSGNTIYF